This TCR beta chain was recorded in a study of identical twins. Study findings and constraints: Memory repertoires lacked the insertion deficit that abundant cord blood beta clonotypes showed.

A template switching step contributed a universal primer site, while unique molecular identifiers were present in the cDNA. TCRdb redid the calling of the 5' RACE reads with MiXCR, one entry per CDR3 protein. The sample gives 1.5 million to 2 million distinct CDR3 sequences, about 32% of which show up once; about 0.25% is in the top ten. This clonotype was seen at least ten times. Antigen: not known. All donors were healthy Caucasians. This TCR derives from a newborn girl in good health. Material for sequencing was cord blood.

The CDR3 DNA sequence: TGCAGCTCAAAGACAGTCTATGGCTACACCTTC. Translation: CSSKTVYGYTF. V and J are TRBV29-1 and TRBJ1-2; perhaps TRBD1 as D (5 bases). V dropped 8 bases and J dropped 4 bases, with 11 bases sitting between them. The CDR3 contains 11 residues. The germline V gene encodes CDR1 SQVTM and CDR2 ANQGSEA.